This TCR beta chain was obtained from a study of shared clonotypes between healthy human individuals. CD45RO-negative, CCR7-positively selected cells formed the naive CD8 fraction, excluding terminally differentiated effector memory CD45RA+ cells. The germline gives CDR1 SGHKS, CDR2 YYEKEE (reference sequence). The CDR3 covers 14 residues. Deletions cut 4 bases from V and 4 bases from J, with 14 bases between. The repertoire was sequenced with immunoSEQ multiplex PCR; TCRdb's copy has only in-frame clones and lacks some. In the table there are about 580,000 clones, 95% to 98% of which are singletons.

This TCR derives from a young man in good health. V gene TRBV5-5 combines with J gene TRBJ1-2; D may be TRBD1 (6 bases). Input material: naive CD8+ T cells sorted from blood. In DNA form, the CDR3 reads TGTGCCAGCAGCCGGGGACACATGACCTATGGCTACACCTTC. It specifies CASSRGHMTYGYTF.